These 29 T cell receptor beta chains originate from one sample sequenced in a study of blood T cell repertoires in COVID-19. Measured with immunoSEQ multiplex PCR; TCRdb has only the in-frame clones, and not every one. This sample has 150,000 to 200,000 clones, with 80% to 85% found just once. The sample comprised peripheral blood. The receptors derive from a human donor with acute or convalescent COVID-19. The donor label of this sample is uncertain.

V and J are TRBV28 and TRBJ2-1, with 7 bases lining up with TRBD2. Per the germline V gene, CDR1 is MDHEN and CDR2 is SYDVKM. CDR3 length equals 15 residues. Trimming at V came to 3 bases and at J to 0 bases, leaving 2 bases not matched to a gene. CDR3 in amino acids: CASSFGGNSYNEQFF. CDR3 in DNA: TGTGCCAGCAGTTTCGGGGGGAACTCCTACAATGAGCAGTTCTTC.

The V call is TRBV13, the J call TRBJ1-1; 8 nucleotides line up with TRBD1. Trimming cost V 0 bases and J 4 bases; bases outside gene matches: 10. Looked up from germline, CDR1 is PRHDT and CDR2 is FYEKMQ (reference sequence). The CDR3 length is 17 residues. CDR3 nucleotides: TGTGCCAGCAGCTTAGGACAGGGGGTGATTCCTCCCACTGAAGCTTTCTTT. Residues: CASSLGQGVIPPTEAFF.

The chain combines TRBV19 with TRBJ2-2; D is unclear. Looked up from germline, CDR1 is LNHDA and CDR2 is SQIVND (reference sequence). Trimming took 6 bases from V and 7 from J, leaving 15 bases between them. The CDR3 runs 14 residues. The DNA of the CDR3 is TGTGCCAGTAGCTCGTTACAGTCTGTCGGGGAGCTGTTTTTT. As protein: CASSSLQSVGELFF.

The genes are TRBV9 and TRBJ2-3; the match to TRBD2 covers 11 bases. Germline CDR1 reads SGDLS; CDR2 reads YYNGEE. V dropped 0 bases and J dropped 0; count of bases not matched to a gene: 0. There are 16 residues in the CDR3. Here the CDR3 DNA reads TGTGCCAGCAGCGTAGTAGCGGGAGGGAGCACAGATACGCAGTATTTT. It yields the protein CASSVVAGGSTDTQYF. The whole variable domain, filled in from reference TRBV9 and TRBJ2-3, reads DSGVTQTPKHLITATGQRVTLRCSPRSGDLSVYWYQQSLDQGLQFLIQYYNGEERAKGNILERFSAQQFPDLHSELNLSSLELGDSALYFCASSVVAGGSTDTQYFGPGTRLTVL.

The chain combines TRBV1 with TRBJ2-3; the D call in the table, TRBD2, was not verified against the DNA. TRBV1 is a documented pseudogene. The CDR3 consists of 17 residues. The chain's CDR3 is CTSSPLRDVWNTDTQYF. CDR3 bases: TGCACCAGCAGCCCCCTTCGGGATGTGTGGAACACAGATACGCAGTATTTT.

The V and J genes are TRBV2 and TRBJ1-3; maybe TRBD1 (5 bases). The length of the CDR3 is 14 residues. Germline-derived CDR1 and CDR2 are SNHLY and FYNNEI. V lost 6 bases and J lost 0, with 9 bases in between. The CDR3 spells CASRPTDSGNTIYF. CDR3 coding DNA: TGTGCCAGCAGGCCGACAGACTCTGGAAACACCATATATTTT.

V usage is TRBV19 and J usage is TRBJ1-1; 7 bases match TRBD1. CDR1 and CDR2 from the germline V gene are LNHDA and SQIVND (reference sequence). This CDR3 is 14 amino acids long. V shed 3 bases, J shed 4 bases, and the junction held 5 bases outside the gene matches. CDR3 region: CASSIEGQRTEAFF. In DNA, the CDR3 is TGTGCCAGTAGTATTGAGGGACAGCGCACTGAAGCTTTCTTT.

This clone was recorded only once. The chain has TRBV19 and TRBJ1-2; D remains ambiguous. The CDR3 totals 15 residues. Trimming shortened V by 6 bases and J by 0 bases, and 14 bases separated the two germline ends. Germline V lookup: CDR1 LNHDA, CDR2 SQIVND (reference sequence). For the CDR3, the DNA is TGTGCCAGTAGGTTAGCGGACGGACCTAACTATGGCTACACCTTC. It yields the protein CASRLADGPNYGYTF.

The genes are TRBV30 and TRBJ1-2, with a possible D match to TRBD1 (5 bases). CDR3 length equals 13 residues. The germline V and J ends were trimmed by 0 bases and 2 bases, with 7 bases remaining between them. Germline loops: CDR1 GTSNPN, CDR2 SVGIG (reference sequence). Written as DNA, the CDR3 is TGTGCCTGGAGTGTTAGACAGAACTATGGCTACACCTTC. The encoded protein is CAWSVRQNYGYTF.

The chain combines TRBV5-5 with TRBJ1-4; 10 positions match TRBD1. Per the germline V gene, CDR1 is SGHKS and CDR2 is YYEKEE (reference sequence). The CDR3 runs 16 residues. Trimming cost V 3 bases and J 5 bases; bases outside gene matches: 7. The CDR3, as DNA: TGTGCCAGCAGCTCTATTCCGGGACAGGGGAATGAAAAACTGTTTTTT. It codes for CASSSIPGQGNEKLFF.

The V and J genes are TRBV6-6 and TRBJ1-4; the D gene is possibly TRBD1 (6 bases). The CDR3 is 14 residues long. Trimming took 4 bases from V and 8 from J, leaving 14 bases between them. Looked up from germline, CDR1 is MNHNY and CDR2 is SVGAGI (reference sequence). The CDR3 coding sequence is TGTGCCAGCAGTTTACAGGGTCTCAGGGAAAAACTGTTTTTT. Its protein product is CASSLQGLREKLFF.

The J gene is TRBJ2-7, the V gene TRBV7-8; D possibly corresponds to TRBD2 (7 bases). V lost 3 bases to trimming and J lost 3 bases, with 18 bases between them. CDR1 and CDR2 (germline): SGHVS, FQNEAQ. The length of the CDR3 is 16 residues. This CDR3 is CASSFIPGGSYYEQYF. CDR3 coding DNA: TGTGCCAGCAGCTTTATACCGGGGGGCAGTTACTACGAGCAGTACTTC.

V usage is TRBV3-1 (or the pseudogene TRBV3-2) and J usage is TRBJ2-1; maybe TRBD1 (6 bases). This CDR3 has 15 residues. Trimming took off 2 bases at V and 0 bases at J, with 8 bases between the two ends. Germline CDR1 reads LGHDT; CDR2 reads YNNKEL (reference sequence). The CDR3 nucleotides are TGTGCCAGCAGCCAAAGAGGGGGCTCCTACAATGAGCAGTTCTTC. It is translated as CASSQRGGSYNEQFF.

The V call is TRBV2, the J call TRBJ2-7; D remains ambiguous. Trimming cost V 6 bases and J 3 bases, with 15 bases left between them. Per germline, CDR1 SNHLY and CDR2 FYNNEI. The CDR3 runs to 14 residues. In DNA form, the CDR3 reads TGTGCCAGCAGCGGGTCTCGGTCTGTCTACGAGCAGTACTTC. As protein: CASSGSRSVYEQYF.

CDR3 sequence reads: CASSSPPGETQYF. CDR3 sequence (DNA): TGTGCCAGCAGCTCCCCGCCGGGGGAGACCCAGTACTTC. The rearrangement links TRBV7-9 to TRBJ2-5, with D possibly being TRBD2 (5 bases). V was shortened by 4 bases and J by 5 bases, with 11 bases between the two germline ends. There are 13 residues in the CDR3. In germline, CDR1 is SEHNR, CDR2 FQNEAQ (reference sequence).

V is TRBV18 and J is TRBJ1-2; TRBD1 might be the D (6 bases). Deletions cut 6 bases from V and 5 bases from J, with 19 bases between. The CDR3 is 15 amino acids. CDR1 and CDR2 from the germline V gene are KGHSH and LQKENI. For the CDR3, the DNA is TGTGCCAGCTCGCCGACCGCCGACAGGAGTTATGGCTACACCTTC. Translating it yields CASSPTADRSYGYTF.

The CDR3 coding sequence is TGTGCCAGCAGCTCCCGGCGGCTAGCCCGCTTGGGCACCGGGGAGCTGTTTTTT. Its protein is CASSSRRLARLGTGELFF. The rearrangement links TRBV3-1 (or the pseudogene TRBV3-2) to TRBJ2-2, with D possibly matching TRBD2 (5 bases). Germline CDR1 is LGHDT and CDR2 is YNNKEL (reference sequence). The CDR3 covers 18 residues. Deletions cut 5 bases from V and 4 bases from J, with 23 bases between.

This clone has just one count. J is TRBJ1-2 and V is TRBV28; perhaps TRBD1 as D (6 bases). CDR3 length equals 14 residues. Trimming took off 6 bases at V and 0 bases at J, with 11 bases between the two ends. The germline CDR1 and CDR2 sequences are MDHEN and SYDVKM. The CDR3 is CASRGTPPNYGYTF. For the CDR3, the DNA is TGTGCCAGCAGGGGGACACCACCTAACTATGGCTACACCTTC.

V and J are TRBV5-1 and TRBJ2-7, with unresolved D. This CDR3 has 16 residues. Germline loops: CDR1 SGHRS, CDR2 YFSETQ. Trimming took off 1 base at V and 1 base at J, with 15 bases between the two ends. The CDR3 loop reads CASSLSSSEISYEQYF. CDR3 DNA: TGCGCCAGCAGCTTGAGCTCGTCCGAAATTTCCTACGAGCAGTACTTC.

This CDR3 is CASSLHSNNSPLHF. DNA of the CDR3: TGTGCCAGCAGTTTGCACAGCAATAATTCACCCCTCCACTTT. The genes are TRBV28 and TRBJ1-6; D gene uncertain. The ends were cut back, 3 bases at V and 5 bases at J, with 8 bases in the middle. Germline lookup yields CDR1 MDHEN and CDR2 SYDVKM. The CDR3 has 14 amino acids.

The chain is built from TRBV18 and TRBJ2-7, with 7 bases matching TRBD1. The CDR3 has 13 amino acids. Germline CDR1 and CDR2: KGHSH and LQKENI. V dropped 8 bases and J dropped 2; count of bases not matched to a gene: 6. CDR3 protein: CASTRDSPYEQYF. Here the CDR3 DNA reads TGTGCCAGCACAAGGGACAGTCCCTACGAGCAGTACTTC.

The CDR3 nucleotides read TGTGCCAGCAACCGACAGGGGGACTATGGCTACACCTTC. Translation gives CASNRQGDYGYTF. The chain is built from TRBV25-1 and TRBJ1-2; 9 bases agree with TRBD1. V lost 7 bases, J lost 3 bases, and 3 bases stayed unmatched. The length of the CDR3 is 13 residues. Germline V gene sequence: CDR1 MGHDK, CDR2 SYGVNS.

V gene TRBV18 combines with J gene TRBJ2-1, with 11 bases aligning to TRBD1. CDR3 length: 14 amino acids. The trim removed 3 bases at V and 6 bases at J, leaving 1 base unmatched. CDR1 is KGHSH and CDR2 is LQKENI in the germline V gene. CDR3 protein: CASSPGQGGNEQFF. The CDR3, as DNA: TGTGCCAGCTCACCGGGACAGGGGGGCAATGAGCAGTTCTTC.

The V gene is TRBV15, the J gene TRBJ2-7; the D gene is possibly TRBD2 (6 bases). The germline V gene has CDR1 LNHNV and CDR2 YYDKDF (reference sequence). The CDR3 runs 13 residues. Between the trimmed V and J ends, which lost 0 bases and 7 bases, there was a span of 10 bases. The CDR3 here is CATSRDAAGEQYF. The CDR3 nucleotides are TGTGCCACCAGCAGAGACGCCGCGGGGGAGCAGTACTTC.

The chain recombines TRBV7-7 with TRBJ2-3; 11 bases are shared with TRBD1. CDR3 length: 15 amino acids. With V trimmed by 5 bases and J by 5 bases, 6 bases remained unmatched. In germline, CDR1 is SSHAT, CDR2 FNYEAQ (reference sequence). DNA of the CDR3: TGTGCCAGCAGCCAAGGACAGGGGGCCATAGATACGCAGTATTTT. This sequence encodes CASSQGQGAIDTQYF.

The CDR3 loop reads CASGRTIGDEQFF. As DNA, the CDR3 is TGTGCCAGCGGGCGGACAATTGGGGATGAGCAGTTCTTC. The chain carries TRBV6-6 and TRBJ2-1; a possible D gene is TRBD1 (5 bases). The CDR3 is 13 amino acids. CDR1 and CDR2 (germline): MNHNY, SVGAGI (reference sequence). Trimming removed 8 bases at V and 8 bases at J, with 16 bases between.

The rearrangement uses TRBV6-2 or TRBV6-3 and TRBJ2-7; 9 bases fit TRBD1. CDR1 MNHEY and CDR2 SVGEGT come from the germline V gene. Trimming at V came to 6 bases and at J to 3 bases, leaving 6 bases not matched to a gene. The CDR3 is 14 amino acids. The CDR3 is CASSIRDRVYEQYF. CDR3 DNA sequence: TGTGCCAGCAGCATCCGGGACAGGGTCTACGAGCAGTACTTC.

Points on this clone: The same CDR3 is also encoded by other DNA sequences in this sample. The V and J genes are TRBV5-1 and TRBJ1-5, with D possibly matching TRBD1 (6 bases). Germline V gives CDR1 SGHRS, CDR2 YFSETQ. The CDR3 has 14 residues. The V gene lost 4 bases and the J gene lost 4 bases, with 12 bases spanning the gap. The CDR3 bases are TGCGCCAGCAGCCCGACAGGACCTAATCAGCCCCAGCATTTT. Protein product: CASSPTGPNQPQHF.

The CDR3 loop reads CASSLGLAHSTDTQYF. The CDR3, as DNA: TGTGCCAGCAGCTTGGGGCTAGCCCACTCCACAGATACGCAGTATTTT. The gene calls are TRBV5-8 and TRBJ2-3; weak D call: TRBD2 (5 bases). The CDR3 consists of 16 residues. Between the trimmed V and J ends, which lost 0 bases and 2 bases, there was a span of 13 bases. Germline assignment: CDR1 SGHTS and CDR2 YDEGEE.